Following are 18 T cell receptor beta chains from one sample sequenced in a study of somatic mutations in cytotoxic T cells in rheumatoid arthritis. The method was immunoSEQ multiplex PCR; TCRdb's version includes in-frame clones alone and lacks a portion of them. The table records 10,000 to 12,000 clones, approximately 91% of them present only once. Sequencing was done on a sample of CD4+ T cells sorted from blood. These receptors all stem from a woman aged 18 to 35 with rheumatoid arthritis.

The chain links TRBV7-2 to TRBJ1-1; D gene unclear. The length of the CDR3 is 14 residues. The germline V and J ends were trimmed by 5 bases and 4 bases, with 14 bases remaining between them. The germline gives CDR1 SGHTA, CDR2 FQGNSA. The CDR3 DNA sequence: TGTGCCAGCAGCCCTAGTTATGTCCGCACTGAAGCTTTCTTT. It translates to CASSPSYVRTEAFF.

The chain recombines TRBV15 with TRBJ1-5; no clear D. The CDR3 covers 15 residues. Germline V lookup: CDR1 LNHNV, CDR2 YYDKDF (reference sequence). Trimming removed 6 bases at V and 6 bases at J, with 18 bases between. The CDR3 DNA follows: TGTGCCACCAGTTCCCGTAGCGGGGAGGGTCAGCCCCAGCATTTT. The encoded protein is CATSSRSGEGQPQHF.

In nucleotides, the CDR3 is TGTGCCAGCAGTCTCGGAGGACTAGCGGGAGGCAATGAGCAGTTCTTC. This sequence encodes CASSLGGLAGGNEQFF. The chain joins TRBV28 to TRBJ2-1, with TRBD2 identical over 14 bases. This CDR3 has 16 amino acids. V was clipped by 5 bases and J by 6 bases; unmatched bases: 6. CDR1 and CDR2 from the germline V gene are MDHEN and SYDVKM.

The V gene is TRBV18, the J gene TRBJ1-1; 9 bases match TRBD1. V lost 3 bases and J lost 3; bases outside the gene matches: 2. This CDR3 is built from 14 residues. CDR1 and CDR2 (germline): KGHSH, LQKENI. The CDR3, as DNA: TGTGCCAGCTCACCTCGGACAGGGGACACTGAAGCTTTCTTT. Amino acid sequence: CASSPRTGDTEAFF.

The chain is built from TRBV29-1 and TRBJ2-5; 15 bases match TRBD2. The germline CDR1 and CDR2 sequences are SQVTM and ANQGSEA. The CDR3 is made up of 14 amino acids. The junction had 2 bases not matched to a gene; V was cut back by 4 bases and J by 5 bases. The CDR3 reads CSVVGLAGGETQYF. The DNA of the CDR3 is TGCAGCGTTGTTGGACTAGCGGGAGGGGAGACCCAGTACTTC.

V usage is TRBV5-4 and J usage is TRBJ1-3; possible D gene TRBD1, 5 bases. The V gene's germline CDR1 is SGHNT and CDR2 YYREEE (reference sequence). Trimming shortened V by 1 base and J by 4 bases, and 9 bases separated the two germline ends. The CDR3 loop spans 14 amino acids. CDR3 sequence: CASSLTGGGNTIYF. CDR3 sequence (DNA): TGTGCCAGCAGCTTGACCGGGGGGGGAAACACCATATATTTT. The complete variable domain, with remaining parts taken from reference TRBV5-4 and TRBJ1-3, reads ETGVTQSPTHLIKTRGQQVTLRCSSQSGHNTVSWYQQALGQGPQFIFQYYREEENGRGNFPPRFSGLQFPNYSSELNVNALELDDSALYLCASSLTGGGNTIYFGEGSWLTVV.

The table lists this clone with a few counts. This chain joins TRBV4-3 and TRBJ1-2; 10 nucleotides agree with TRBD1. V lost 1 base and J lost 2; bases outside the gene matches: 7. There are 17 residues in the CDR3. Germline V gene lookup returns CDR1 LGHNA and CDR2 YSLEER. CDR3 sequence reads: CASSQGQGATANYGYTF. DNA of the CDR3: TGCGCCAGCAGCCAAGGACAGGGGGCAACAGCGAACTATGGCTACACCTTC.

The chain links TRBV18 to TRBJ2-1; no definite D call. The CDR3 runs 13 residues. The V end lost 2 bases, the J end lost 2 bases, and 4 bases lay between the germline ends. Germline lookup yields CDR1 KGHSH and CDR2 LQKENI. CDR3 nucleotide sequence: TGTGCCAGCTCACCAGGCCCCTACAATGAGCAGTTCTTC. Amino acids: CASSPGPYNEQFF.

The chain carries TRBV4-1 and TRBJ2-3; 16 bases map to TRBD2. Germline loops: CDR1 MGHRA, CDR2 YSYEKL. The CDR3 has 19 amino acids. V shed 0 bases, J shed 6 bases, and the junction held 9 bases outside the gene matches. The CDR3 DNA is TGCGCCAGCAGCCAAGAACCGACAGGGACTAGCGGGGGGGCCGATACGCAGTATTTT. This codes for CASSQEPTGTSGGADTQYF.

J is TRBJ2-1 and V is TRBV6-4; 7 bases map to TRBD1. The CDR3 is 13 amino acids. V gave up 3 bases and J gave up 4 bases; unmatched junction bases: 0. CDR1 is MRHNA and CDR2 is SNTAGT in the germline V gene. Here the CDR3 reads CASSEQGYNEQFF. The CDR3, as DNA: TGTGCCAGCAGTGAACAGGGGTACAATGAGCAGTTCTTC.

The chain carries TRBV19 and TRBJ2-1; 10 positions match TRBD2. V lost 5 bases to trimming and J lost 0 bases; unmatched junction nucleotides: 16. The CDR3 length is 20 residues. Germline V CDR1 and CDR2: LNHDA, SQIVND (reference sequence). CDR3 loop: CASSAALGLAQYRSYNEQFF. In DNA, the CDR3 is TGTGCCAGTAGTGCCGCGCTGGGACTAGCGCAATACCGCTCCTACAATGAGCAGTTCTTC.

This clone was detected only once. V and J are TRBV7-2 and TRBJ1-1; TRBD1 is a possible D gene (6 bases). Germline V gene sequence: CDR1 SGHTA, CDR2 FQGNSA. The V gene lost 4 bases and the J gene lost 0 bases, with 15 bases spanning the gap. The CDR3 runs 16 residues. The CDR3 DNA follows: TGTGCCAGCAGCTCAGACGGGACATACATGAACACTGAAGCTTTCTTT. Encoded protein: CASSSDGTYMNTEAFF.

This clone has only one observation. The chain joins TRBV6-4 to TRBJ2-1; 10 bases match TRBD2. Unmatched junction bases numbered 9, after V lost 3 bases and J lost 7 bases. The CDR3 is 16 amino acids. CDR1 is MRHNA, CDR2 SNTAGT, per germline. For the CDR3, the DNA is TGTGCCAGCAGTGAAGTTGCTAGCGGGAGCGGAAATGAGCAGTTCTTC. Residues: CASSEVASGSGNEQFF.

The V call is TRBV5-1, the J call TRBJ2-5; D possibly corresponds to TRBD1 (5 bases). This CDR3 has 13 amino acids. Germline V CDR1 and CDR2: SGHRS, YFSETQ. V lost 1 base to trimming and J lost 5 bases, with 9 bases between them. The CDR3 loop reads CASSLSGLETQYF. CDR3 DNA: TGCGCCAGCAGCTTGTCAGGGTTGGAGACCCAGTACTTC.

The gene calls are TRBV19 and TRBJ1-5, with no clear D. The germline gives CDR1 LNHDA, CDR2 SQIVND (reference sequence). The CDR3 runs 13 residues. Trimming removed 4 bases at V and 5 bases at J, with 9 bases between. The CDR3 sequence: CASSKEIYQPQHF. The CDR3 nucleotides are TGTGCCAGTAGTAAGGAGATTTATCAGCCCCAGCATTTT.

The chain joins TRBV18 to TRBJ2-6, with TRBD1 matching over 7 bases. The CDR3 is 18 residues long. With V trimmed by 3 bases and J by 0 bases, 8 bases remained unmatched. Germline V gene lookup returns CDR1 KGHSH and CDR2 LQKENI. The CDR3 coding sequence is TGTGCCAGCTCACCCAGCCTCAGGGGGAGCTCTGGGGCCAACGTCCTGACTTTC. Translated, it gives CASSPSLRGSSGANVLTF.

CDR3 bases: TGCGCCAGCAGGGCGGGTTCTAACTATGGCTACACCTTC. Residues: CASRAGSNYGYTF. This rearrangement joins TRBV4-3 to TRBJ1-2; the D is unclear. This CDR3 has 13 amino acids. Trimming cost V 6 bases and J 0 bases, with 8 bases left between them. The V gene's germline CDR1 is LGHNA and CDR2 YSLEER.

The rearrangement joins TRBV18 to TRBJ1-4; 9 bases are a match to TRBD1. Unmatched junction bases numbered 12, after V lost 6 bases and J lost 1 base. CDR1 and CDR2 from the germline V gene are KGHSH and LQKENI. The CDR3 extends over 18 amino acids. In DNA form, the CDR3 reads TGTGCCAGCTCGTCTCGCCCGGGACAGGGAGGAACTAATGAAAAACTGTTTTTT. It codes for CASSSRPGQGGTNEKLFF.